This T cell receptor (beta chain) was recorded in a study of sequential checkpoint blockade in melanoma. At the level of the study: First-line arms were nivolumab then ipilimumab, or the reverse, randomized 1:1.

Only in-frame clones appear in the TCRdb table, and some are missing; sequencing was by immunoSEQ multiplex PCR. The repertoire holds under 20,000 clones, with around 66% as singletons. V dropped 0 bases and J dropped 3; count of bases not matched to a gene: 7. This CDR3 contains 16 residues. Per the germline V gene, CDR1 is LNHNV and CDR2 is YYDKDF (reference sequence). The sample's treatment: randomized to nivolumab then ipilimumab (arm A) or the reverse (arm B). Sorted cells were live CD3+CD8+, lacking CD19 and CD56, from PBMCs. The chain recombines TRBV15 with TRBJ2-7; 8 nucleotides align to TRBD1. This clonotype was obtained from a human donor with melanoma. The starting material was CD8+ T cells sorted from blood (inferred from file names), obtained from a patient given nivolumab and ipilimumab in sequence. CDR3 nucleotide sequence: TGTGCCACCAGCAGAGATCCGGGACAGGCGTTCTACGAGCAGTACTTC. Protein product: CATSRDPGQAFYEQYF.